This entry features one TCR beta chain sequence. Its target is not known. V was pared by 4 bases and J by 1 base, with 17 bases between. Germline V gene data show CDR1 as SGHTA and CDR2 as FQGNSA. The CDR3 extends over 16 amino acids. It was with 60 Vbeta and 13 Jbeta primers that the PCR ran. Authors' methods: Later reanalysis found around 84 million unique TCR beta chains, around 9.9 million of them shared. This table comes from immunoSEQ multiplex PCR, and its TCRdb copy is limited to in-frame clones, with some not included. D and trimming come from the DNA, and the V and J calls and clone size come from that table. The sample records 150,000 or so clones, around 80% being singletons. The data are from a study of cytomegalovirus exposure and HLA in healthy donors. Study-wide results and caveats: TCR sequences were mostly rare, though some public TCRs occurred in many donors. TCR beta V- and J-gene trimming was later associated with a missense DCLRE1C variant.

The chain carries TRBV7-2 and TRBJ2-7; maybe TRBD2 (5 bases). This sequence was found in a man aged 18 to 29 in good health and CMV-seropositive. Sequencing was performed on PBMCs. The CDR3 loop is CASSWKAEGSSYEQYF. The CDR3, as DNA: TGTGCCAGCAGCTGGAAGGCTGAGGGCTCATCCTACGAGCAGTACTTC.